Presented here are 8 T cell receptor beta chains from one specimen sequenced in a study of blood T cell repertoires in COVID-19. Data came from immunoSEQ multiplex PCR; TCRdb stores just in-frame clones and leaves some out. Here the sample spans about 100,000 clones, 80% to 90% being singletons. The sample consisted of peripheral blood. These receptors were collected from a human donor in a cohort sampled during active COVID-19.

The genes are TRBV10-3 and TRBJ1-3, with 8 bases matching TRBD1. CDR3 size: 15 residues. CDR1 is ENHRY, CDR2 SYGVKD, per germline. V lost 10 bases and J lost 0; bases outside the gene matches: 8. CDR3 residues: CATSGGSSSGNTIYF. The CDR3 bases are TGTGCCACCTCAGGGGGCAGTAGCTCTGGAAACACCATATATTTT.

The rearrangement uses TRBV27 and TRBJ2-3, with a possible D match to TRBD2 (6 bases). Germline CDR1 reads MNHEY; CDR2 reads SMNVEV (reference sequence). There are 15 residues in the CDR3. V lost 2 bases to trimming and J lost 2 bases, with 11 bases between them. This CDR3 reads CASSLGAGYTDTQYF. CDR3 sequence (DNA): TGTGCCAGCAGTTTAGGGGCGGGGTACACAGATACGCAGTATTTT.

The rearrangement joins TRBV5-4 to TRBJ1-2, with no clear D. The CDR3 is made up of 17 amino acids. V dropped 0 bases and J dropped 0 bases, with 15 bases sitting between them. The germline V gene has CDR1 SGHNT and CDR2 YYREEE (reference sequence). CDR3 DNA: TGTGCCAGCAGCTTGGCGGTGTCAGGCCGAACTAACTATGGCTACACCTTC. Amino acids: CASSLAVSGRTNYGYTF.

The genes are TRBV27 and TRBJ1-3; 9 bases are shared with TRBD1. The CDR3 sequence is 15 residues long. The J segment lost 3 bases and the V segment lost 2 bases, leaving 2 bases of the junction unmatched. Per germline, CDR1 MNHEY and CDR2 SMNVEV (reference sequence). CDR3 sequence reads: CASSLHRGLGNTIYF. In DNA form, the CDR3 reads TGTGCCAGCAGTTTACACAGGGGGCTTGGAAACACCATATATTTT.

The chain is built from TRBV10-3 and TRBJ2-7; a weak D match, TRBD2 (6 bases). From germline, CDR1 is ENHRY and CDR2 SYGVKD. V was clipped by 3 bases and J by 0 bases, with 12 bases between them. CDR3 length: 15 amino acids. CDR3 sequence reads: CAISDQPGLSYEQYF. The CDR3 bases are TGTGCCATCAGTGATCAGCCGGGACTCTCCTACGAGCAGTACTTC.

The chain is built from TRBV14 and TRBJ2-1, with D tentatively TRBD1 (6 bases). The V end was cut by 0 bases, the J end by 5 bases, with 11 bases between. CDR1 is SGHDN and CDR2 is FVKESK in the germline V gene. The length of the CDR3 is 15 residues. The CDR3 DNA is TGTGCCAGCAGCCAAGAGATGGGGGCCCACAATGAGCAGTTCTTC. Translated, it gives CASSQEMGAHNEQFF.

This rearrangement joins TRBV6-2 or TRBV6-3 to TRBJ2-1, with 7 positions matching TRBD2. With V trimmed by 5 bases and J by 1 base, 11 bases remained unmatched. This CDR3 is 17 amino acids long. CDR1 and CDR2 (germline): MNHEY, SVGEGT. CDR3 in DNA: TGTGCCAGCAGTCCCCTCGCGGGGGAGCAATCCTACAATGAGCAGTTCTTC. Protein sequence: CASSPLAGEQSYNEQFF.

This clone appeared once. This chain links TRBV28 with TRBJ1-5; D uncertain. CDR3 length equals 15 residues. Germline values: CDR1 MDHEN, CDR2 SYDVKM. Trimming shortened V by 5 bases and J by 5 bases, and 16 bases separated the two germline ends. CDR3 sequence (DNA): TGTGCCAGCAGTCTCCCCTTTGGGGAGGATCAGCCCCAGCATTTT. As protein: CASSLPFGEDQPQHF.